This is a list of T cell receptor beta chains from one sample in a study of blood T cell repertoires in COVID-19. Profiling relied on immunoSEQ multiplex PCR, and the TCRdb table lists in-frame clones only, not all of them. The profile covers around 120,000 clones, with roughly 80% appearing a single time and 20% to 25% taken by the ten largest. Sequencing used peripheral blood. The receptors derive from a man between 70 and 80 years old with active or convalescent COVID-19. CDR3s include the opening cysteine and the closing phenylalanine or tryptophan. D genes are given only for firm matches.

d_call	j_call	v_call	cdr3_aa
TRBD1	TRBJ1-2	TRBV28	CASSSRDRVSGYTF
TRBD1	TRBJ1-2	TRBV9	CASSVGTGDYGYTF
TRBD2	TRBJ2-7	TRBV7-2	CASSLGGLTPVKGYEQYF
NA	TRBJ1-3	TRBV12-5	CASGTWEGGNTIYF
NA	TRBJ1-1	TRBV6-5	CASSRTREDTEAFF
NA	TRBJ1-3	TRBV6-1	CASSEATGYGNTIYF
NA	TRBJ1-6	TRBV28	CASSLEDGSAPLHF
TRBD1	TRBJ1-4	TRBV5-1	CASSALQGANEKLFF
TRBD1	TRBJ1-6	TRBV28	CASRGDRASDSPLHF
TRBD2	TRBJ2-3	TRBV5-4	CASSLASGGTDTQYF
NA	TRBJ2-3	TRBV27	CASSQRGTDTQYF
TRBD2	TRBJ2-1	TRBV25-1	CASSDPRSGGAFNEQFF
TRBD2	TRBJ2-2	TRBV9	CASSSHAGTSMTGELFF
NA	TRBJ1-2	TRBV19	CASSMATSSNYGYTF
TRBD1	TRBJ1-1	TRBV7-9	CASSLTGVTEAFF
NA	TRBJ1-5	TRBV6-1	CASSEAVRQPQHF
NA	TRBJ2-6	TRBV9	CASSVVAGANVLTF
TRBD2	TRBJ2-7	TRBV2	CASGGLAGGEQYF
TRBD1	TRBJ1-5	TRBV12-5	CASGLGTGWQPQHF
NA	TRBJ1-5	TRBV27	CASSLVGPNQPQHF
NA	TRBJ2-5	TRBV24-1	CATSTVRETQYF
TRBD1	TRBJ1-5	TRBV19	CASTRQGWQPQHF